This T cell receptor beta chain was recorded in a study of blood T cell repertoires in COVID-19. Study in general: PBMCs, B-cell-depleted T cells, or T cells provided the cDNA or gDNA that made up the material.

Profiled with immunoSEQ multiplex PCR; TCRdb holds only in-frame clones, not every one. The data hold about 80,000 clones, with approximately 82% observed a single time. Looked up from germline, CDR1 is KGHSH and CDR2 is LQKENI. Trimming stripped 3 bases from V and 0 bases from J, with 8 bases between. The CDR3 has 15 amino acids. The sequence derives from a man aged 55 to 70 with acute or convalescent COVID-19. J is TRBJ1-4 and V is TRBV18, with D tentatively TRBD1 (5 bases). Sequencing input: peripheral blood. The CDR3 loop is CASSPAGPTNEKLFF. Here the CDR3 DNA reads TGTGCCAGCTCACCGGCGGGGCCAACTAATGAAAAACTGTTTTTT.